Below, 9 T cell receptor beta chains from the same sample are listed, as sequenced in a study of immune characterization of retroperitoneal liposarcoma. TCRdb reanalysed the PCR reads using MiXCR and keeps one entry per CDR3 protein. The table shows about 8,000 distinct CDR3 sequences, with over 40% occurring only once. Specimen: tumor tissue. Receptors were obtained from a male donor with retroperitoneal liposarcoma.

This clonotype was observed at least ten times. The chain carries TRBV4-1 and TRBJ2-1; D perhaps matches TRBD2 (6 bases). CDR3 size: 14 residues. Germline V gene sequence: CDR1 MGHRA, CDR2 YSYEKL. Trimming stripped 3 bases from V and 8 bases from J, with 14 bases between. CDR3 DNA: TGCGCCAGCAGCCATCTCCGACTAGACGATGAGCAGTTCTTC. This encodes CASSHLRLDDEQFF.

The chain is built from TRBV6-5 and TRBJ2-1; tentative D call: TRBD1 (6 bases). The J call may be incorrect, as the DNA end agrees better with TRBJ2-5. Per germline, CDR1 MNHEY and CDR2 SVGAGI. The CDR3 runs to 17 residues. The CDR3 nucleotides are TGTGCCAGCAGTTTGGCCCATCAACAGGGTTCAACGGAGACCCAGTACTTC. Encoded protein: CASSLAHQQGSTETQYF.

This clonotype ranks as large. The chain couples TRBV6-1 to TRBJ2-1; 10 positions match TRBD2. The junction had 1 base not matched to a gene; V was cut back by 5 bases and J by 3 bases. The CDR3 has 14 residues. Germline V gene data show CDR1 as MNHNS and CDR2 as SASEGT. The CDR3 DNA is TGTGCCAGCAGTTCTAGCGGGGGCTACAATGAGCAGTTCTTC. It codes for CASSSSGGYNEQFF.

The rearrangement links TRBV6-2 or TRBV6-3 to TRBJ2-5; no definite D call. Near its end, the DNA agrees better with TRBJ2-7, so the J call may be wrong. Germline CDR1 MNHEY, CDR2 SVGEGT. The CDR3 extends over 12 amino acids. The CDR3 nucleotides are TGTGCCAGCAGTTACAGCCACTACGAGCAGTACTTC. Translation gives CASSYSHYEQYF.

The V gene is TRBV10-3, the J gene TRBJ2-3, with D perhaps TRBD2 (6 bases). The end of the DNA aligns better with TRBJ2-1, so the J call may be wrong. This CDR3 spans 13 amino acids. Germline CDR1 is ENHRY and CDR2 is SYGVKD. The CDR3 nucleotides are TGTGCCATCAGTGAGCGAGCTAGCGATGAGCAGTTCTTC. Its protein is CAISERASDEQFF.

This rearrangement joins TRBV7-2 to TRBJ2-3, with D perhaps matching TRBD2 (5 bases). Germline CDR1 SGHTA, CDR2 FQGNSA. V lost 6 bases, J lost 3 bases, and 19 bases lay in between. This CDR3 spans 16 amino acids. In DNA form, the CDR3 reads TGTGCCAGCAGTAGCGCCGGACCCTGGTTGACAGATACGCAGTATTTT. Its translation: CASSSAGPWLTDTQYF. Combining the CDR3 with reference TRBV7-2 and TRBJ2-3 gives the whole variable domain GAGVSQSPSNKVTEKGKDVELRCDPISGHTALYWYRQSLGQGLEFLIYFQGNSAPDKSGLPSDRFSAERTGGSVSTLTIQRTQQEDSAVYLCASSSAGPWLTDTQYFGPGTRLTVL.

This clonotype was counted between two and nine times. The CDR3 DNA follows: TGCGCCAGCAGTGAGCGGTCAGAACAAGAGACCCAGTACTTC. Its protein product is CASSERSEQETQYF. The V and J genes are TRBV10-2 and TRBJ2-5; D unresolved. V was clipped by 2 bases and J by 2 bases, with 9 bases between them. CDR3 length: 14 residues. Germline values: CDR1 WSHSY, CDR2 SAAADI.

This clonotype occurred a few times. CDR3 region: CASGLGTAQETQYF. CDR3 bases: TGTGCTAGTGGTTTGGGAACAGCTCAAGAGACCCAGTACTTC. The genes are TRBV12-5 and TRBJ2-4; D is ambiguous. With the DNA end fitting TRBJ2-5 better, the J assignment may be wrong. CDR3 length: 14 residues. The germline V gene encodes CDR1 LGHNT and CDR2 FRNRAP.

The CDR3 DNA follows: TGTGCCAGCAGTGAACAGATAGGGTCGAACACCGGGGAGCTGTTTTTT. It codes for CASSEQIGSNTGELFF. This chain connects TRBV6-1 to TRBJ2-2, with D unclear. V lost 2 bases to trimming and J lost 0 bases, with 10 bases between them. Germline V gene data show CDR1 as MNHNS and CDR2 as SASEGT. This CDR3 is 16 amino acids long.